One sample yielded the 16 T cell receptor beta chains listed below, sequenced in a study of blood T cell repertoires in COVID-19 (dated by TCRdb to about 2020). The library came from the immunoSEQ multiplex PCR assay. TCRdb obtained this table from immuneACCESS and retained in-frame rearrangements with V and J assigned. These tables miss some clones; where compared with another copy, unresolved V genes account for less than half of the shortfall, and the remainder is unexplained. The sample table shows tens of thousands of clones, and 82% are seen once. The ten largest account for around 13% of the sample. Sequencing used peripheral blood. The receptors shown here come from a woman aged 80 or older with acute or convalescent COVID-19.

The chain uses TRBV3-1 (or the pseudogene TRBV3-2) and TRBJ1-1; 8 nucleotides match TRBD1. Germline V gene sequence: CDR1 LGHDT, CDR2 YNNKEL (reference sequence). With 4 bases clipped from V and 5 bases from J, the junction kept 9 bases outside the gene matches. The CDR3 length is 15 residues. The CDR3 nucleotides read TGTGCCAGCAGCCGCGTAGAGGACAGGGTGACTGAAGCTTTCTTT. Translating it yields CASSRVEDRVTEAFF.

This chain uses TRBV3-1 (or the pseudogene TRBV3-2) with TRBJ1-2, with D perhaps TRBD1 (6 bases). The ends were cut back, 0 bases at V and 2 bases at J, with 10 bases in the middle. The germline gives CDR1 LGHDT, CDR2 YNNKEL (reference sequence). The CDR3 length is 15 residues. This CDR3 reads CASSQDLDSNYGYTF. The CDR3 bases are TGTGCCAGCAGCCAAGATCTGGACAGCAACTATGGCTACACCTTC.

This chain links TRBV12-3 or TRBV12-4 with TRBJ2-7, with D possibly being TRBD2 (5 bases). This CDR3 is built from 11 residues. Trimming cost V 8 bases and J 4 bases, with 9 bases left between them. CDR3 sequence: CASGAGYEQYF. The CDR3 DNA is TGTGCCAGCGGTGCGGGTTACGAGCAGTACTTC.

The rearrangement uses TRBV19 and TRBJ1-5; 7 nucleotides agree with TRBD1. Germline lookup yields CDR1 LNHDA and CDR2 SQIVND (reference sequence). The length of the CDR3 is 16 residues. V gave up 4 bases and J gave up 2 bases; unmatched junction bases: 8. CDR3 sequence (DNA): TGTGCCAGTAGTAATAGGGCAGGGGGAGGCAATCAGCCCCAGCATTTT. Translation: CASSNRAGGGNQPQHF.

This clone has ten or more counts. Other DNA sequences from this sample encode an identical CDR3 as well. J is TRBJ2-5 and V is TRBV18; 8 bases are shared with TRBD2. From germline, CDR1 is KGHSH and CDR2 LQKENI. This CDR3 has 14 residues. Germline trimming cut 1 base from V and 5 bases from J; bases unmatched to any gene: 3. DNA for the CDR3: TGTGCCAGCTCACCACGGGCTAGCGGGGAGACCCAGTACTTC. It is translated as CASSPRASGETQYF.

The chain carries TRBV7-2 and TRBJ2-1, with TRBD2 matching over 8 bases. Germline CDR1 SGHTA, CDR2 FQGNSA. CDR3 length: 14 residues. The ends lost 11 bases at V and 8 bases at J; junction bases unmatched: 14. The CDR3 sequence: CAASGGGWSDEQFF. CDR3 DNA sequence: TGTGCCGCCTCCGGGGGGGGATGGTCAGATGAGCAGTTCTTC.

The J gene is TRBJ2-7, the V gene TRBV5-4, with a possible D match to TRBD1 (6 bases). The V end was cut by 3 bases, the J end by 5 bases, with 12 bases between. This CDR3 spans 13 amino acids. The germline V gene has CDR1 SGHNT and CDR2 YYREEE (reference sequence). The CDR3 nucleotides are TGTGCCAGCAGCTACAGGGATAGCGACGAGCAGTACTTC. Translated: CASSYRDSDEQYF.

V and J are TRBV6-5 and TRBJ1-5, with TRBD1 identical over 7 bases. Germline V gene lookup returns CDR1 MNHEY and CDR2 SVGAGI. The CDR3 runs to 15 residues. V lost 8 bases to trimming and J lost 0 bases; unmatched junction nucleotides: 7. The CDR3 spells CASQGELYSNQPQHF. The DNA for the CDR3 is TGTGCCAGCCAGGGGGAACTCTATAGCAATCAGCCCCAGCATTTT.

The rearrangement links TRBV5-5 to TRBJ2-7, with D uncertain. The CDR3 extends over 13 amino acids. V was cut by 2 bases and J by 3 bases, with 9 bases left in between. CDR1 and CDR2 from the germline V gene are SGHKS and YYEKEE (reference sequence). The CDR3 region has the DNA TGTGCCAGCAGCTTCAACGGGTTCTACGAGCAGTACTTC. Translating gives CASSFNGFYEQYF.

The chain recombines TRBV7-7 with TRBJ2-2; D gene unclear. CDR3 length equals 13 residues. In germline, CDR1 is SSHAT, CDR2 FNYEAQ (reference sequence). Deletions cut 8 bases from V and 0 bases from J, with 7 bases between. The CDR3 DNA reads as TGTGCCAGCGGCAGCGCGAACACCGGGGAGCTGTTTTTT. Translation: CASGSANTGELFF.

The chain has TRBV12-3 or TRBV12-4 and TRBJ2-3, with D uncertain. Trimming left V 8 bases short and J 2 bases short, with 11 bases between. CDR3 length: 13 residues. In DNA form, the CDR3 reads TGTGCCAGCGAACACGAACCCACAGATACGCAGTATTTT. It encodes CASEHEPTDTQYF.

V is TRBV11-2 and J is TRBJ2-7, with 9 bases lining up with TRBD1. The CDR3 extends over 14 amino acids. The germline gives CDR1 SGHAT, CDR2 FQNNGV. Trimming took 4 bases from V and 4 from J; bases not matched to a gene: 5. The DNA of the CDR3 is TGTGCCAGCAGCTCCGACAGGGGGAGGTACGAGCAGTACTTC. It specifies CASSSDRGRYEQYF.

The rearrangement uses TRBV7-2 and TRBJ2-3; 11 bases are shared with TRBD2. The CDR3 is 16 amino acids. The V gene end was trimmed by 2 bases and the J gene end by 3 bases; junction bases not matched to a gene: 4. The germline V gene encodes CDR1 SGHTA and CDR2 FQGNSA. CDR3 residues: CASSLLAGGTTDTQYF. CDR3 nucleotide sequence: TGTGCCAGCAGCTTACTAGCGGGAGGTACGACAGATACGCAGTATTTT.

The chain couples TRBV5-1 to TRBJ2-6, with TRBD1 as a possible D gene (6 bases). CDR1 is SGHRS and CDR2 is YFSETQ in the germline V gene. CDR3 length equals 15 residues. Trimming took 3 bases from V and 0 from J, leaving 7 bases between them. The DNA for the CDR3 is TGCGCCAGCAGCTGGGGGCCCTCTGGGGCCAACGTCCTGACTTTC. This codes for CASSWGPSGANVLTF.

V is TRBV19 and J is TRBJ2-7; 14 bases are shared with TRBD2. Germline trimming cut 7 bases from V and 5 bases from J; bases unmatched to any gene: 7. CDR3 length: 15 amino acids. Germline lookup yields CDR1 LNHDA and CDR2 SQIVND (reference sequence). The CDR3, as DNA: TGTGCCAGTAAAGGGACTAGCGGGAGAAGCCACGAGCAGTACTTC. Its protein product is CASKGTSGRSHEQYF.

The chain couples TRBV5-5 to TRBJ2-1; 13 positions match TRBD2. The length of the CDR3 is 17 residues. CDR1 SGHKS and CDR2 YYEKEE come from the germline V gene (reference sequence). V shed 4 bases and J 3 bases; nucleotides not matched to a gene: 7. The CDR3 protein is CASSDGLAGARYNEQFF. The CDR3 nucleotides are TGTGCCAGCAGCGATGGACTAGCGGGAGCACGCTACAATGAGCAGTTCTTC.